A selection of T cell receptor beta chains follows, all from one sample in a study of T-cell reconstitution after alpha-beta-depleted transplantation in children. MiXCR, run by TCRdb on the PCR reads, gives a single entry per CDR3 protein. Of nearly 550,000 distinct CDR3 sequences in the sample, around 18% were seen once. The sample consisted of PBMCs from the stem cell graft donor, taken from the stem cell graft. The source of these receptors is a human donor who donated a stem cell graft to a child with acute lymphoblastic leukemia. Each CDR3 is given with its conserved first and last residue. A D gene is named only where the DNA matches it firmly. The size field is filled for only some rows; it gives once, few, many or a size class.

clone_size	j_call	d_call	v_call	cdr3_nt	cdr3_aa
.	TRBJ2-1	TRBD1	TRBV12-3/TRBV12-4	TGTGCCAGCAGTCGACAGGGGTTTAACAATGAGCAGTTCTTC	CASSRQGFNNEQFF
many	TRBJ2-7	TRBD2	TRBV12-3/TRBV12-4	TGTGCCAGCACCCCGGGGGGTGGGTCCGCGTACTTC	CASTPGGGSAYF
.	TRBJ2-7	TRBD2	TRBV10-3	TGTGCCATCAGTGGGCCAGGACTAGCGGAGGACGAGCAGTACTTC	CAISGPGLAEDEQYF
.	TRBJ1-6	.	TRBV18	TGTGCCAGCTCACCAGGGGTAGACAATTCACCCCTCCACTTT	CASSPGVDNSPLHF
.	TRBJ1-2	.	TRBV29-1	TGCAGCGTCTCGAGAGGCCCTAACTATGGCCACACCTTC	CSVSRGPNYGHTF
.	TRBJ1-1	TRBD1	TRBV5-1	TGCGCCAGCAGCTTGATCAGGACAGGGGGTAGCACTGAAGCTTTCTTT	CASSLIRTGGSTEAFF
.	TRBJ1-1	.	TRBV20-1	TGCAGTGCTAGAATGGGGGGTAATTACGATACTGAAGCTTTCTTT	CSARMGGNYDTEAFF
many	TRBJ2-7	TRBD1	TRBV29-1	TGCAGCGTTGAGGCGACAGGGTACTACGAGCAGTACTTC	CSVEATGYYEQYF
few	TRBJ1-2	TRBD1	TRBV6-5	TGTGCCAGCAGTTACTCGAAAGGGGGCGCGGATGGCTACACCTTC	CASSYSKGGADGYTF
.	TRBJ2-3	TRBD1	TRBV7-8	TGTGCCAGCAGCCGTTTACCCCTTCCGGGACAGGGCGCCACAGATACGCAGTATTTT	CASSRLPLPGQGATDTQYF
.	TRBJ2-3	TRBD2	TRBV5-5	TGTGCCAGCAGCGAGGGGACTAGCGGGCTCACAGATACGCAGTATTTT	CASSEGTSGLTDTQYF
.	TRBJ2-1	.	TRBV25-1	TGTGCCAGCAGGGCGGCTAGCTTCGACTACAATGAGCAGTTCTTC	CASRAASFDYNEQFF
.	TRBJ1-5	.	TRBV4-1	TGCGCCAGCAGCCAAGAGCCGGGACATCTTAATCAGCCCCAGCATTTT	CASSQEPGHLNQPQHF
.	TRBJ2-7	TRBD1	TRBV4-1	TGCGCCAGCAGCCAAGGGGACAGGGGCTACGAGCAGTACTTC	CASSQGDRGYEQYF
few	TRBJ2-3	.	TRBV19	TGTGCCAGTAGTATGGTGGCGGCAGATACGCAGTATTTT	CASSMVAADTQYF
.	TRBJ2-7	.	TRBV24-1	TGTGCCACCGAGGGAAACTCCCGCGAGCAGTACTTC	CATEGNSREQYF
.	TRBJ2-7	.	TRBV20-1	TGCAGTGCTCGGGTGGGTCACGCCTACGAGCAGTACTTC	CSARVGHAYEQYF
.	TRBJ2-7	TRBD2	TRBV10-3	TGTGCCATCAGTGGCGGACTAGCGGGTACTACCTACGAGCAGTACTTC	CAISGGLAGTTYEQYF
few	TRBJ1-1	.	TRBV6-1	TGTGCCAGCAGCCCCTCCCACGGAGGGGGCACTGAAGCTTTCTTT	CASSPSHGGGTEAFF
few	TRBJ2-7	TRBD1	TRBV27	TGTGCCAGCAGTCTCCTTGGGACAGGGGTTTACGAGCAGTACTTC	CASSLLGTGVYEQYF
.	TRBJ2-3	.	TRBV7-2	TGTGCCAGCAGCTTATCAGGATTTGGGACAGATACGCAGTATTTT	CASSLSGFGTDTQYF
.	TRBJ1-2	TRBD1	TRBV5-1	TGCGCCAGCAGCTTGGGATCCGGACAGGCTTCTAACTATGGCTACACCTTC	CASSLGSGQASNYGYTF
.	TRBJ2-3	TRBD2	TRBV12-3/TRBV12-4	TGTGCCAGCAGTCCCCAGATAGCGGGACCAGATACGCAGTATTTT	CASSPQIAGPDTQYF
.	TRBJ2-1	.	TRBV4-1	TGCGCCAGCAGCCAAGGGCCGCCGAGCTCCTACAATGAGCAGTTCTTC	CASSQGPPSSYNEQFF
.	TRBJ2-5	.	TRBV30	TGTGCCTGGAGCTTGGAGGGGTGGTTCCGAGAGACCCAGTACTTC	CAWSLEGWFRETQYF
.	TRBJ1-1	TRBD1	TRBV5-1	TGCGCCAGCAGCTTAAGGGGACAGAGAACCACTGAAGCTTTCTTT	CASSLRGQRTTEAFF
.	TRBJ2-7	TRBD1	TRBV27	TGTGCCAGCAGTTTAGGGCAGGGGGCCGTCTACGAGCAGTACTTC	CASSLGQGAVYEQYF
few	TRBJ1-1	TRBD1	TRBV20-1	TGCAGTGCTGACAGGGGGCCGAGCACTGAAGCTTTCTTT	CSADRGPSTEAFF
.	TRBJ1-5	.	TRBV6-1	TGTGCCAGCAGTCGAGGGGGAGTCGGGCCCCAGCATTTT	CASSRGGVGPQHF
.	TRBJ1-1	.	TRBV7-2	TGTGCCAGCAGCCCCCCGAGCAGGGGAACTGAAGCTTTCTTT	CASSPPSRGTEAFF
few	TRBJ2-2	.	TRBV5-1	TGCGCCAGCAGCTTGGTCTCAGGGGCGTACACCGGGGAGCTGTTTTTT	CASSLVSGAYTGELFF
.	TRBJ2-2	.	TRBV9	TGTGCCAGCAGCGTATTAGGATCGGCCGGGGAGCTGTTTTTT	CASSVLGSAGELFF
few	TRBJ1-5	.	TRBV6-1	TGTGCCAGCATGACGGCATCTTCTAGCAATCAGCCCCAGCATTTT	CASMTASSSNQPQHF
few	TRBJ2-7	TRBD2	TRBV10-3	TGTGCCATCAGTTCCTTTGGGGGAGGGCCGGACGAGCAGTACTTC	CAISSFGGGPDEQYF
many	TRBJ2-3	TRBD2	TRBV5-1	TGCGCCAGCAGCTTGGGGACTAGCGGTTACACAGATACGCAGTATTTT	CASSLGTSGYTDTQYF
few	TRBJ2-7	.	TRBV5-1	TGCGCCAGCAGCTTGGGAGGACGGAGCTACTCCTACGAGCAGTACTTC	CASSLGGRSYSYEQYF
many	TRBJ1-2	.	TRBV19	TGTGCCAGTAGTATCACAGGCCCGTCCTACTATGGCTACACCTTC	CASSITGPSYYGYTF
.	TRBJ2-2	TRBD2	TRBV25-1	TGTGCCAGCAGTGACATTGGACTAGCGGGACCCGGGGACCTGTTTTTT	CASSDIGLAGPGDLFF
few	TRBJ2-1	.	TRBV12-3/TRBV12-4	TGTGCCAGCAGTTTCACAGGGTGGACCTACAATGAGCAGTTCTTC	CASSFTGWTYNEQFF
few	TRBJ2-7	TRBD1	TRBV4-1	TGCGCCAGCAGCCACCGCCAGGGGGCCGGGGAGCAGTACTTC	CASSHRQGAGEQYF
.	TRBJ2-7	TRBD2	TRBV3-1	TGTGCCAGCAGAGAAAGCGGGAGGAAACTCCACGAGCAGTACTTC	CASRESGRKLHEQYF
few	TRBJ2-2	.	TRBV20-1	TGCAGTGCTAGAGTCAGGACTACGAACACCGGGGAGCTGTTTTTT	CSARVRTTNTGELFF
few	TRBJ2-1	TRBD2	TRBV18	TGTGCCAGCTCACCGACTAGCGCGAGAGAGCAGTTCTTC	CASSPTSAREQFF
.	TRBJ1-1	TRBD1	TRBV4-2	TGTGCCAGCAGCCAAGTTCAAGACAGGGCTGAAGCTTTCTTT	CASSQVQDRAEAFF
few	TRBJ1-1	TRBD1	TRBV14	TGTGCCAGCAGCCAAGACTGGACAGGGGGCCCTGAAGCTTTCTTT	CASSQDWTGGPEAFF
many	TRBJ2-7	.	TRBV24-1	TGTGCCACCAGTGACTCCCGGGGACGTTCCTACGAGCAGTACTTC	CATSDSRGRSYEQYF
.	TRBJ1-2	.	TRBV9	TGTGCCAGCAGCGTAGCAGCAGGGGAGTGGGGCTACACCTTC	CASSVAAGEWGYTF
.	TRBJ1-5	.	TRBV11-1	TGTGCCAGCAGCTTAGCCGGGGGCAAGGGACAGCCCCAGCATTTT	CASSLAGGKGQPQHF